The clone carrying this T cell receptor beta chain turned up a few times. This specimen belongs to a study of blood T cell repertoires in COVID-19. Measured with immunoSEQ multiplex PCR; TCRdb has only the in-frame clones, and not every one. In the table there are about 150,000 clones, 80% of which are singletons. After removal of 3 bases from V and 4 bases from J, the junction contained 3 bases not matched to a gene. The germline CDR1 and CDR2 sequences are SGHRS and YFSETQ. The CDR3 is made up of 13 amino acids. The clonotype originates from a woman aged 45-65 years with acute or convalescent COVID-19. The J gene is TRBJ1-2, the V gene TRBV5-1; TRBD1 aligns across 7 bases. The sequenced sample was peripheral blood. The CDR3 coding sequence is TGCGCCAGCAGCTCGACAGGGATCTATGGCTACACCTTC. It yields the protein CASSSTGIYGYTF.